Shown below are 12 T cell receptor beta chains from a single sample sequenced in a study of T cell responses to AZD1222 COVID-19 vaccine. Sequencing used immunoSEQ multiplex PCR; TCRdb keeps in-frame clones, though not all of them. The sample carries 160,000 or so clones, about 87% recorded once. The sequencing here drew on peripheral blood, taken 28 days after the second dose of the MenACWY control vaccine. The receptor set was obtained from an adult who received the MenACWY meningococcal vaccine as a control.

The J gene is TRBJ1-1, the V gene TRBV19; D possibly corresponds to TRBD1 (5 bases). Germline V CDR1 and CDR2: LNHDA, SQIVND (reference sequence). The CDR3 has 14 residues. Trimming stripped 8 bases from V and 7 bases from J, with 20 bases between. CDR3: CASWAGSGPNEAFF. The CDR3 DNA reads TGTGCCAGTTGGGCCGGTTCAGGGCCCAATGAAGCTTTCTTT.

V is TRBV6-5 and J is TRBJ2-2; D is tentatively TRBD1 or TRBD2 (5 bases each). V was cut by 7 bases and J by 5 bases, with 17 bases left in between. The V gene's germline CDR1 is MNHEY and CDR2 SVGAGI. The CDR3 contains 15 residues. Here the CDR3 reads CASKSGTTRTGELFF. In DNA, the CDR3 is TGTGCCAGCAAATCCGGGACCACGAGAACCGGGGAGCTGTTTTTT.

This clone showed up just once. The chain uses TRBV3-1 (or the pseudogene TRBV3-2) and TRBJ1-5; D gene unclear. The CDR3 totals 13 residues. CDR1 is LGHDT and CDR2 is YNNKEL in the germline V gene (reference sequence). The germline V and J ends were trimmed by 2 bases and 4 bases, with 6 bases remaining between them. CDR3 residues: CASSQFRNQPQHF. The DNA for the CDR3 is TGTGCCAGCAGCCAATTTAGGAATCAGCCCCAGCATTTT.

Here the CDR3 reads CASSLGGTGVQPQHF. Here the CDR3 DNA reads TGTGCCAGCAGCTTAGGGGGGACAGGGGTTCAGCCCCAGCATTTT. The chain links TRBV7-9 to TRBJ1-5, with 10 bases fitting TRBD1. The CDR3 contains 15 residues. Germline V gene sequence: CDR1 SEHNR, CDR2 FQNEAQ (reference sequence). After removal of 1 base from V and 6 bases from J, the junction contained 3 bases not matched to a gene. Drawing the rest from reference TRBV7-9 and TRBJ1-5, the complete variable domain is DTGVSQNPRHKITKRGQNVTFRCDPISEHNRLYWYRQTLGQGPEFLTYFQNEAQLEKSRLLSDRFSAERPKGSFSTLEIQRTEQGDSAMYLCASSLGGTGVQPQHFGDGTRLSIL.

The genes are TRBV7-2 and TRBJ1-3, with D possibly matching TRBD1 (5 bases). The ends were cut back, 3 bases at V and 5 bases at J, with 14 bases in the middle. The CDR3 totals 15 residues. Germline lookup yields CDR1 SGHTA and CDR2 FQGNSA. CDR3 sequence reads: CASSFQGTSRNTIYF. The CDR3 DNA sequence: TGTGCCAGCAGCTTCCAGGGAACATCCAGAAACACCATATATTTT. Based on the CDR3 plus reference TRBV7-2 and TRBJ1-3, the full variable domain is GAGVSQSPSNKVTEKGKDVELRCDPISGHTALYWYRQSLGQGLEFLIYFQGNSAPDKSGLPSDRFSAERTGGSVSTLTIQRTQQEDSAVYLCASSFQGTSRNTIYFGEGSWLTVV.

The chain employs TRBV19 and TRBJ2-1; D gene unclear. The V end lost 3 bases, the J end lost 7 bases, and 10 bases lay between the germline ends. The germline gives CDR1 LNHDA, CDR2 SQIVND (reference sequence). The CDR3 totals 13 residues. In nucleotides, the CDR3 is TGTGCCAGTAGTATCAGTAGTCGGAATGAGCAGTTCTTC. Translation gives CASSISSRNEQFF. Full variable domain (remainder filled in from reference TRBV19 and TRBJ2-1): DGGITQSPKYLFRKEGQNVTLSCEQNLNHDAMYWYRQDPGQGLRLIYYSQIVNDFQKGDIAEGYSVSREKKESFPLTVTSAQKNPTAFYLCASSISSRNEQFFGPGTRLTVL.

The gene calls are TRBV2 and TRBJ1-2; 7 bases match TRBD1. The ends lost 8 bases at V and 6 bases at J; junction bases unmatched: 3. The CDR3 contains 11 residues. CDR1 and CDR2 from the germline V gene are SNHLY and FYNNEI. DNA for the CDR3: TGTGCCAGCCCCGGACAGGATGGCTACACCTTC. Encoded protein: CASPGQDGYTF.

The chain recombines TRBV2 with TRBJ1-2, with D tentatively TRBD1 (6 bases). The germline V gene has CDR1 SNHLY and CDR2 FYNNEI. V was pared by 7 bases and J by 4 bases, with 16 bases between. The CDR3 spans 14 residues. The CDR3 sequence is CASTAGAVGYGYTF. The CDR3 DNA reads TGTGCCAGCACTGCAGGGGCTGTGGGCTATGGCTACACCTTC.

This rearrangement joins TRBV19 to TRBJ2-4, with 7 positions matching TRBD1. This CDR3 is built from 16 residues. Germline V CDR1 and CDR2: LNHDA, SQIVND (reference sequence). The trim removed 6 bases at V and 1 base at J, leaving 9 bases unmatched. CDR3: CASSLLQGEAKNIQYF. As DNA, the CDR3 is TGTGCCAGTAGCCTGCTCCAGGGGGAGGCCAAAAACATTCAGTACTTC. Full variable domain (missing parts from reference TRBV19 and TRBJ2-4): DGGITQSPKYLFRKEGQNVTLSCEQNLNHDAMYWYRQDPGQGLRLIYYSQIVNDFQKGDIAEGYSVSREKKESFPLTVTSAQKNPTAFYLCASSLLQGEAKNIQYFGAGTRLSVL.

For the CDR3, the DNA is TGTGCCAGCAGCTTAGGTAGCGGGAGGGCCTCCTACGAGCAGTACTTC. Amino acids: CASSLGSGRASYEQYF. The chain recombines TRBV7-9 with TRBJ2-7, with 11 positions matching TRBD2. The CDR3 runs 16 residues. Germline V gene sequence: CDR1 SEHNR, CDR2 FQNEAQ (reference sequence). V dropped 1 base and J dropped 0; count of bases not matched to a gene: 2.

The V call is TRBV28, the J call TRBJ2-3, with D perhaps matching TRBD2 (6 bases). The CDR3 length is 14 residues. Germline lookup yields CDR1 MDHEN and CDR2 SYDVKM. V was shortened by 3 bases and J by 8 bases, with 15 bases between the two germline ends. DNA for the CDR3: TGTGCCAGCAGTTTTATGAGGGGAGGTGGTACGCAGTATTTT. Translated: CASSFMRGGGTQYF.

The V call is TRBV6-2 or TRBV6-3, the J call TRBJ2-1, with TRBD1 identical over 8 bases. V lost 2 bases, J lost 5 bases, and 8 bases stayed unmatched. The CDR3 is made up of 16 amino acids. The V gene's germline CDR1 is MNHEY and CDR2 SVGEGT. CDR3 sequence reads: CASSYPRQGINNEQFF. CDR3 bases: TGTGCCAGCAGTTACCCACGACAGGGGATAAACAATGAGCAGTTCTTC.